This T cell receptor beta chain was captured by sequencing in a study of blood T cells in healthy people across ages. Study observations and caveats: Whereas aged donors had fewer naive CD4+ cells, long-lived donors had more of them and higher diversity.

The CDR3 consists of 13 residues. The germline CDR1 and CDR2 sequences are MNHNY and SVGAGI (reference sequence). The authors ran a second PCR of 7 to 11 cycles using a sample-barcoded 5' primer and a J-beta primer mix. Via MiXCR, TCRdb re-called the 5' RACE reads, giving one row per CDR3 protein. The sample yields 1.5 million or so distinct CDR3 sequences, approximately 39% seen once. This clonotype showed up just a few times. Antigen: not known. This TCR was recovered from a young woman in good health. J is TRBJ2-5 and V is TRBV6-6; no reliable D call. The J call may be wrong; the DNA end is better matched by TRBJ2-7. Sequencing was performed on blood. As DNA, the CDR3 is TGTGCCAGCAGTTACCCACCCTTGAGCGAGCAGTACTTC. Translation gives CASSYPPLSEQYF.